These 20 T cell receptor beta chains came from one sample sequenced in a study of CD4 T cells in relation to SARS-CoV-2 and coronaviruses. TCRdb's copy holds only in-frame clones and misses some; the assay was immunoSEQ multiplex PCR. The table lists about 12,000 clones, approximately 78% of them singletons. No cognate antigen is known for these TCRs. CD4+ T cells from unexposed donors were obtained before the COVID-19 pandemic (2011-2018). The cells were cultured for about ten days before CD4+ T cells were isolated. Input material: CD4+ T cells from PBMCs, cultured in vitro. Receptors originate from a human donor in good health.

The J gene is TRBJ2-3, the V gene TRBV3-1 (or the pseudogene TRBV3-2); D might be TRBD2 (5 bases). The CDR3 extends over 17 amino acids. Trimming stripped 0 bases from V and 11 bases from J, with 24 bases between. Germline CDR1 is LGHDT and CDR2 is YNNKEL (reference sequence). Here the CDR3 DNA reads TGTGCCAGCAGCCAAGAGGAGGTTAAGTTAACTGAAAGGATGCAGTATTTT. As protein: CASSQEEVKLTERMQYF.

This sequence joins TRBV7-8 and TRBJ2-2; D is perhaps TRBD2 (6 bases). V was trimmed by 3 bases and J by 4 bases, leaving 12 bases between them. The CDR3 length is 15 residues. Germline V gene lookup returns CDR1 SGHVS and CDR2 FQNEAQ. As DNA, the CDR3 is TGTGCCAGCAGCTTCGGAGGGGCGTTCACCGGGGAGCTGTTTTTT. Encoded protein: CASSFGGAFTGELFF.

This clone showed up just a few times. The chain is built from TRBV5-1 and TRBJ1-2; D possibly corresponds to TRBD1 (5 bases). Trimming left V 4 bases short and J 4 bases short, with 17 bases between. The germline V gene encodes CDR1 SGHRS and CDR2 YFSETQ. The length of the CDR3 is 15 residues. In nucleotides, the CDR3 is TGCGCCAGCAGCCCCATTCCGGGGACGAGCTATGGCTACACCTTC. It codes for CASSPIPGTSYGYTF.

The chain is built from TRBV10-3 and TRBJ1-5; D unresolved. CDR1 and CDR2 from the germline V gene are ENHRY and SYGVKD. Trimming removed 2 bases at V and 2 bases at J, with 10 bases between. The CDR3 has 15 amino acids. The CDR3 sequence: CAISEGKGGNQPQHF. The CDR3 DNA follows: TGTGCCATCAGTGAGGGGAAAGGAGGCAATCAGCCCCAGCATTTT.

The genes are TRBV4-1 and TRBJ2-1; TRBD1 matches at 10 bases. Germline values: CDR1 MGHRA, CDR2 YSYEKL. This CDR3 is built from 17 residues. After removal of 0 bases from V and 8 bases from J, the junction contained 10 bases not matched to a gene. The CDR3 region is CASSQETGTGELDEQFF. In nucleotides, the CDR3 is TGCGCCAGCAGCCAAGAGACTGGGACAGGGGAATTGGATGAGCAGTTCTTC.

This chain links TRBV2 with TRBJ2-7; tentatively, D is TRBD1 (6 bases). This CDR3 has 16 residues. Per germline, CDR1 SNHLY and CDR2 FYNNEI. The germline V and J ends were trimmed by 5 bases and 3 bases, with 20 bases remaining between them. CDR3 residues: CASSLGHPTVGYEQYF. The CDR3 DNA follows: TGTGCCAGCAGTTTGGGACACCCTACAGTTGGCTACGAGCAGTACTTC. The variable domain in full, with the rest retrieved from reference TRBV2 and TRBJ2-7, is EPEVTQTPSHQVTQMGQEVILRCVPISNHLYFYWYRQILGQKVEFLVSFYNNEISEKSEIFDDQFSVERPDGSNFTLKIRSTKLEDSAMYFCASSLGHPTVGYEQYFGPGTRLTVT.

The V call is TRBV11-3, the J call TRBJ2-2; no reliable D call. V was cut by 1 base and J by 1 base, with 7 bases left in between. The length of the CDR3 is 15 residues. Germline loops: CDR1 SGHNT, CDR2 YENEEA. CDR3 DNA: TGTGCCAGCAGCTTAGGCACCGTGAACACCGGGGAGCTGTTTTTT. Translating it yields CASSLGTVNTGELFF.

This clone was seen a single time. The rearrangement links TRBV6-1 to TRBJ1-4; TRBD1 matches 7 bases. V was pared by 1 base and J by 3 bases, with 14 bases of the junction left unmatched. This CDR3 is 19 amino acids long. Germline CDR1 is MNHNS and CDR2 is SASEGT. CDR3 loop: CASSEGYRGLVGANEKLFF. The CDR3 DNA follows: TGTGCCAGCAGTGAAGGCTACAGGGGATTAGTGGGTGCTAATGAAAAACTGTTTTTT.

This rearrangement joins TRBV2 to TRBJ2-4, with D uncertain. Trimming took off 5 bases at V and 4 bases at J, with 6 bases between the two ends. Germline V lookup: CDR1 SNHLY, CDR2 FYNNEI. The length of the CDR3 is 12 residues. The CDR3 sequence is CASSPDKNIQYF. The CDR3, as DNA: TGTGCCAGCAGTCCTGATAAAAACATTCAGTACTTC.

This chain connects TRBV10-3 to TRBJ1-2; a weak D match, TRBD1 (5 bases). Trimming took 4 bases from V and 4 from J, leaving 19 bases between them. The V gene's germline CDR1 is ENHRY and CDR2 SYGVKD. This CDR3 has 16 amino acids. Here the CDR3 reads CAISASGGSGFYGYTF. CDR3 sequence (DNA): TGTGCCATCAGTGCCTCGGGGGGGAGTGGGTTCTATGGCTACACCTTC.

J is TRBJ1-1 and V is TRBV5-1; TRBD1 is a possible D gene (6 bases). The V end lost 0 bases, the J end lost 3 bases, and 9 bases lay between the germline ends. This CDR3 is 14 amino acids long. Germline CDR1 and CDR2: SGHRS and YFSETQ. CDR3 in DNA: TGCGCCAGCAGCTTGGAGGGGGTCCACACTGAAGCTTTCTTT. Translating it yields CASSLEGVHTEAFF. Using reference TRBV5-1 and TRBJ1-1 for the parts outside the CDR3, the full variable domain is KAGVTQTPRYLIKTRGQQVTLSCSPISGHRSVSWYQQTPGQGLQFLFEYFSETQRNKGNFPGRFSGRQFSNSRSEMNVSTLELGDSALYLCASSLEGVHTEAFFGQGTRLTVV.

The chain joins TRBV10-3 to TRBJ2-1; 10 bases match TRBD2. The CDR3 is 16 residues long. The germline CDR1 and CDR2 sequences are ENHRY and SYGVKD. V dropped 11 bases and J dropped 5; count of bases not matched to a gene: 15. CDR3 protein: CAGSSPQRGGDNEQFF. DNA of the CDR3: TGTGCCGGGTCATCGCCGCAGCGGGGGGGTGACAATGAGCAGTTCTTC.

CDR3 nucleotides: TGTGCCAGCAGCCCTGAGGGCTCCTACAATGAGCAGTTCTTC. Encoded protein: CASSPEGSYNEQFF. The V gene is TRBV7-2, the J gene TRBJ2-1; TRBD2 is a possible D gene (5 bases). Germline assignment: CDR1 SGHTA and CDR2 FQGNSA. Trimming took off 5 bases at V and 0 bases at J, with 8 bases between the two ends. This CDR3 is built from 14 residues.

The chain is built from TRBV7-9 and TRBJ2-3; no definite D call. This CDR3 region has 14 residues. The germline gives CDR1 SEHNR, CDR2 FQNEAQ (reference sequence). V lost 0 bases, J lost 4 bases, and 8 bases lay in between. The CDR3: CASSLAIGPDTQYF. Written as DNA, the CDR3 is TGTGCCAGCAGCTTAGCAATTGGGCCAGATACGCAGTATTTT.

This clone has just one count. The chain employs TRBV5-6 and TRBJ2-3; D is uncertain. Germline-derived CDR1 and CDR2 are SGHDT and YYEEEE. V shed 4 bases and J shed 5 bases, with 20 bases lying between them. The CDR3 sequence is 16 residues long. CDR3 in DNA: TGTGCCAGCAGCACGGGCGGCGTATTTAAGGTAGATACGCAGTATTTT. Translated, it gives CASSTGGVFKVDTQYF.

The rearrangement links TRBV2 to TRBJ1-2; D ambiguous. Germline CDR1 SNHLY, CDR2 FYNNEI. Trimming left V 4 bases short and J 11 bases short, with 14 bases between. CDR3 length equals 12 residues. The DNA for the CDR3 is TGTGCCAGCAGTGCAGGCAGCCACACGTACACCTTC. This sequence encodes CASSAGSHTYTF.

The chain uses TRBV11-3 and TRBJ2-2; D not resolved. The V end was cut by 2 bases, the J end by 8 bases, with 9 bases between. Per the germline V gene, CDR1 is SGHNT and CDR2 is YENEEA. The CDR3 is made up of 13 amino acids. CDR3 amino acids: CASSLNLQGELFF. CDR3 DNA: TGTGCCAGCAGCTTAAATCTGCAGGGGGAGCTGTTTTTT.

This clone is judged medium-sized. The genes are TRBV7-9 and TRBJ1-2; 8 nucleotides agree with TRBD1. V shed 5 bases and J 5 bases; nucleotides not matched to a gene: 10. The germline gives CDR1 SEHNR, CDR2 FQNEAQ (reference sequence). The length of the CDR3 is 15 residues. CDR3 loop: CASSPSTGAPYGYTF. The CDR3 DNA sequence: TGTGCCAGCAGCCCGTCGACAGGGGCCCCTTATGGCTACACCTTC. Using reference TRBV7-9 and TRBJ1-2 for the parts outside the CDR3, the full variable domain is DTGVSQNPRHKITKRGQNVTFRCDPISEHNRLYWYRQTLGQGPEFLTYFQNEAQLEKSRLLSDRFSAERPKGSFSTLEIQRTEQGDSAMYLCASSPSTGAPYGYTFGSGTRLTVV.

This clone was recorded a few times. This chain joins TRBV5-1 and TRBJ1-3; D may be TRBD1 (5 bases). V lost 4 bases and J 4 bases, leaving 15 bases between the germline ends. In germline, CDR1 is SGHRS, CDR2 YFSETQ. The CDR3 runs 15 residues. This chain's CDR3 is CASSEDGAGGNTIYF. The CDR3 DNA reads TGCGCCAGCAGCGAGGACGGGGCGGGAGGAAACACCATATATTTT. The variable domain in full, completed from reference TRBV5-1 and TRBJ1-3, reads KAGVTQTPRYLIKTRGQQVTLSCSPISGHRSVSWYQQTPGQGLQFLFEYFSETQRNKGNFPGRFSGRQFSNSRSEMNVSTLELGDSALYLCASSEDGAGGNTIYFGEGSWLTVV.

This clone was recorded once. This chain links TRBV6-5 with TRBJ1-1; maybe TRBD1 (6 bases). CDR3 size: 15 residues. Per the germline V gene, CDR1 is MNHEY and CDR2 is SVGAGI. The V end lost 0 bases, the J end lost 4 bases, and 12 bases lay between the germline ends. The chain's CDR3 is CASSYSGGWSTEAFF. DNA for the CDR3: TGTGCCAGCAGTTACTCGGGGGGCTGGAGCACTGAAGCTTTCTTT.